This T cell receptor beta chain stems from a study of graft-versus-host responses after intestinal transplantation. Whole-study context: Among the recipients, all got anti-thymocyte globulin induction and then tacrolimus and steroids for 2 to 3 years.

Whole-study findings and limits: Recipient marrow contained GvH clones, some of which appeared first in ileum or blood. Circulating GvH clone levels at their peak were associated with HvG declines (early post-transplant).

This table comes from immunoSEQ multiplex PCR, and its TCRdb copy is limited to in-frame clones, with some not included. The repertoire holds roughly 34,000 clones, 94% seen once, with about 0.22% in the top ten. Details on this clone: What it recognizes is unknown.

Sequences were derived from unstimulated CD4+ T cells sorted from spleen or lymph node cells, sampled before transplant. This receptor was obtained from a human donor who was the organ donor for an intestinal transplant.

The CDR3: CASSEGAGETQYF. The CDR3 nucleotides read TGTGCCAGCAGCGAGGGGGCGGGGGAGACCCAGTACTTC. The chain is built from TRBV7-3 and TRBJ2-5; D is perhaps TRBD1 (7 bases). The germline V gene encodes CDR1 SGHTA and CDR2 FQGTGA. This CDR3 is 13 amino acids long. Trimming stripped 5 bases from V and 5 bases from J, with 12 bases between. Together with reference TRBV7-3 and TRBJ2-5, the CDR3 gives the full variable domain: GAGVSQTPSNKVTEKGKYVELRCDPISGHTALYWYRQSLGQGPEFLIYFQGTGAADDSGLPNDRFFAVRPEGSVSTLKIQRTERGDSAVYLCASSEGAGETQYFGPGTRLLVL.